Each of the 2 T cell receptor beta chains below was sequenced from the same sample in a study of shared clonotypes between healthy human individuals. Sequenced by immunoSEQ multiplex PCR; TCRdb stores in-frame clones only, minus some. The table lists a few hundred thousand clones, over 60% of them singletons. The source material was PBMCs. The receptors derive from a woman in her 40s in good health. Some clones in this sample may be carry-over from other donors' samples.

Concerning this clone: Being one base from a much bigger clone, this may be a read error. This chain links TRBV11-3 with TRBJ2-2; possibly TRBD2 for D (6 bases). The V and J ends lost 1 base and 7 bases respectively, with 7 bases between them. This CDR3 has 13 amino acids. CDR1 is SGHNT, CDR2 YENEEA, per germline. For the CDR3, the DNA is TGTGCCAGCAGCTTAGGGGGGGACGGGGAGCTGTTTTTT. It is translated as CASSLGGDGELFF.

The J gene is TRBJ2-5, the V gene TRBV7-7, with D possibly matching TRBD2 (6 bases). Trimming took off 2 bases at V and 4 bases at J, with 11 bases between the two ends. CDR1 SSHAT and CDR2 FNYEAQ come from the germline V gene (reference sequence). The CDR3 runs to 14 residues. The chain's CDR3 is CASSLTGVAETQYF. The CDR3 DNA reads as TGTGCCAGCAGCTTAACGGGAGTAGCAGAGACCCAGTACTTC.